This T cell receptor (beta chain) was recorded in a study of Ad26.COV2.S vaccination and SARS-CoV-2 variants listed by TCRdb under 2021. At the level of the whole study: Donors in the vaccine arm were drawn from COV1001, a multicentre, randomized, double-blind, placebo-controlled phase I-IIa trial testing Ad26.COV2.S in healthy adults. Ad26.COV2.S was given intramuscularly at 5x10^10 or 1x10^11 viral particles, as a single shot or as two shots 56 days apart. TCRbeta repertoire sequencing served as the tool for gauging how specific and how broad the SARS-CoV-2-reactive T cell receptors were following Ad26.COV2.S vaccination. The TCR-sequenced set comprised approximately 32 samples: around 20 Ad26.COV2.S vaccine recipients, 5 placebo recipients and 8 SARS-CoV-2 convalescent individuals. Trial participants were randomized into five groups of five: low-dose or high-dose Ad26.COV2.S given once or twice, or placebo on both occasions. Investigators remained blinded to trial group allocation during experiments and outcome assessment.

The immunoSEQ Assay was used to sequence TCRbeta CDR3 regions. After extraction, genomic DNA underwent amplification by bias-controlled multiplex PCR, followed by high-throughput sequencing. The paper's data handling went like this. To quantify the absolute abundance of every unique TCRbeta CDR3 region, sequences were collapsed and filtered. T cell fraction was estimated by normalizing TCRbeta template counts to usable DNA, which was measured by amplifying reference genes present in all nucleated cells. Repertoire TCRs were annotated as SARS-CoV-2-specific by exact matching of V gene, CDR3 amino acid sequence and J gene to a known reactive TCR set. The reference SARS-CoV-2 TCR set was derived from MIRA and filtered for enrichment in COVID-19-positive ImmuneCODE repertoires, a step that removed public or cross-reactive TCRs. Drawing on the MIRA antigens, annotated TCRs were analysed further at the level of specific ORF or position within ORF. Breadth was defined as annotated unique rearrangements over total unique productive rearrangements; depth was the summed frequency of those rearrangements. Group comparisons of TCR breadth used two-sided Wilcoxon rank-sum tests. This immuneACCESS table, as held by TCRdb, lists in-frame sequences with V and J called but not all clones. Of the missing ones, under half trace to an unresolved V gene in checked studies; the others have no known cause. V and J calls and clone size are those listed in that table; D and trimming were worked out from the DNA. This sample is represented by about 450,000 clones; roughly 89% of them were singletons. Clones ranked in the top ten supply 2.5% of the sample.

Reading the germline V gene gives CDR1 SQVTM and CDR2 ANQGSEA. Trimming removed 0 bases from V and 6 bases from J, leaving 8 bases between the germline ends. The CDR3 contains 13 residues, cysteine and phenylalanine counted. The only DNA kept is the CDR3, 39 bases in frame from the first base. Notes on this clone: Its specific antigen is unknown. Base qualities are missing; no much larger clone stands one base away.

The label giving this sample's treatment or condition can be read as: some 20 received Ad26.COV2.S at low or high dose, single or two shots; several received placebo; per-sample allocation not given. Repertoires of vaccine and placebo recipients were sequenced from samples taken on day 63 after the first injection. In Cohort 1b, roughly 25 adults aged 18-55 years were enrolled at a single site in Boston, USA, between 29 July and 7 August 2020. Ad26.COV2.S was a replication-incompetent adenovirus type 26 vector that expressed a prefusion-stabilized SARS-CoV-2 spike protein derived from the original Wuhan strain. The investigation overall reported the following: Comparing responses between vaccine doses or regimens was not something the study was powered to do. It was noted by the authors that total T cell responses may have been underestimated by the TCR breadth and depth analyses. Higher spike-specific TCR breadth was observed in Ad26.COV2.S recipients than in placebo recipients (P = 0.0014). Vaccine and placebo recipients had comparable non-spike TCR breadth, which fits with the vaccine containing only spike. After vaccination, substantial breadth of spike-specific CD8+ and CD4+ T cell responses was reported.

This clonotype was obtained from a person aged 18-65 years who received the Ad26.COV2.S COVID-19 vaccine or a placebo. The sequencing here drew on peripheral blood, taken in a trial of Ad26.COV2.S vaccine versus placebo. This sequence uses TRBV29-1 and TRBJ2-2, with the D gene not clear enough to name. The bases read TGCAGCGTTGAAGATCCGGGTCCCGGGGAGCTGTTTTTT. It specifies CSVEDPGPGELFF.